A selection of T cell receptor beta chains follows, all from one sample in a study of blood T cell repertoires in COVID-19. The repertoire was sequenced with immunoSEQ multiplex PCR; TCRdb's copy has only in-frame clones and lacks some. The data hold approximately 80,000 clones, with approximately 90% observed a single time. The sample taken for sequencing was peripheral blood. These receptors came from a woman of 80 years or more with acute or convalescent COVID-19. CDR3s leave out the opening cysteine and the closing phenylalanine or tryptophan.

v_call: TRBV30
j_call: TRBJ1-3
cdr3_length: 11
cdr3_aa: AWKAQGGNTIY

v_call: TRBV28
j_call: TRBJ2-5
cdr3_length: 14
cdr3_aa: ASSFLSAGEEETQY

v_call: TRBV10-3
j_call: TRBJ2-7
cdr3_length: 12
cdr3_aa: AISERQYTYEQY

v_call: TRBV5-1
j_call: TRBJ1-1
cdr3_length: 11
cdr3_aa: ASSSGQGTEAF

v_call: TRBV5-1
j_call: TRBJ1-1
cdr3_length: 15
cdr3_aa: ASSLGSWVEKNTEAF

v_call: TRBV7-2
j_call: TRBJ2-7
cdr3_length: 12
cdr3_aa: ASRARGGHYEQY

v_call: TRBV5-1
j_call: TRBJ2-3
cdr3_length: 14
cdr3_aa: ASSLVPSGNTDTQY

v_call: TRBV14
j_call: TRBJ1-2
cdr3_length: 14
cdr3_aa: ASSLLRSLSFYGYT

v_call: TRBV6-5
j_call: TRBJ1-6
cdr3_length: 12
cdr3_aa: ASRQGAPNSPLH

v_call: TRBV19
j_call: TRBJ1-4
cdr3_length: 12
cdr3_aa: ASRQGFANEKLF

v_call: TRBV5-6
j_call: TRBJ1-4
cdr3_length: 12
cdr3_aa: ASSFGQGHEKLF